This T cell receptor beta chain was documented in a study of cytomegalovirus exposure and HLA in healthy donors. Study results and caveats: With later analysis, a missense DCLRE1C variant became linked to TCR beta V- and J-gene trimming.

V trimming: 3 bases; J trimming: 1 base; junction bases outside the gene matches: 9. The CDR3 covers 16 residues. CDR1 SQVTM and CDR2 ANQGSEA come from the germline V gene. A word on this clone: Its antigen remains unidentified.

Both 60 Vbeta primers and 13 Jbeta primers went into the PCR. Generated by immunoSEQ multiplex PCR, the TCRdb table keeps only in-frame clones and is missing some. The data hold roughly 120,000 clones, with 65% observed a single time. The sample was PBMCs. This TCR was sampled from a woman between 40 and 50 years old in good health and CMV-seropositive. The chain joins TRBV29-1 to TRBJ2-5, with 9 nucleotides matching TRBD2. This CDR3 is CSVDNGAGGSQETQYF. The CDR3 DNA reads as TGCAGCGTTGATAATGGAGCGGGAGGAAGCCAAGAGACCCAGTACTTC.